These 7 T cell receptor beta chains were all obtained from the same sample, sequenced in a study of OX40 agonist ivuxolimab in advanced cancers. Sequencing used immunoSEQ multiplex PCR; TCRdb keeps in-frame clones, though not all of them. The sample comprises some 55,000 clones, 75% to 85% of which are singletons, and 2% to 2.5% rests with the top ten. Sample: CD4+ or CD8+ T cells sorted from blood, taken in a trial of the OX40 agonist ivuxolimab. Source of these receptors: an adult with an advanced solid tumor such as melanoma, head and neck, liver or kidney cancer.

V and J are TRBV29-1 and TRBJ2-1; 7 bases are a match to TRBD2. Germline-derived CDR1 and CDR2 are SQVTM and ANQGSEA. V lost 7 bases to trimming and J lost 0 bases; unmatched junction nucleotides: 12. The CDR3 sequence is 16 residues long. CDR3 in DNA: TGCAGCGCCGAGGGGACTACTGTCAACTCCTACAATGAGCAGTTCTTC. This gives the protein CSAEGTTVNSYNEQFF.

Here the CDR3 reads CASSQLGQGTEAFF. CDR3 DNA: TGTGCCAGCAGCCAACTGGGACAGGGCACTGAAGCTTTCTTT. This chain joins TRBV9 and TRBJ1-1; 9 bases line up with TRBD1. The CDR3 covers 14 residues. V dropped 4 bases and J dropped 4; count of bases not matched to a gene: 5. The germline V gene encodes CDR1 SGDLS and CDR2 YYNGEE. The whole variable domain, filled in from reference TRBV9 and TRBJ1-1, reads DSGVTQTPKHLITATGQRVTLRCSPRSGDLSVYWYQQSLDQGLQFLIQYYNGEERAKGNILERFSAQQFPDLHSELNLSSLELGDSALYFCASSQLGQGTEAFFGQGTRLTVV.

In its sample, this clone was seen a few times. This chain links TRBV19 with TRBJ1-2; tentative D call: TRBD1 (5 bases). Germline-derived CDR1 and CDR2 are LNHDA and SQIVND (reference sequence). The V gene lost 2 bases and the J gene lost 7 bases, with 23 bases spanning the gap. This CDR3 comprises 17 residues. CDR3 nucleotides: TGTGCCAGTAGTATAAACCCCCGGGGCGCGGGAGTTGTTGGCTACACCTTC. Translating gives CASSINPRGAGVVGYTF.

This clone occurred a few times. This chain uses TRBV7-8 with TRBJ1-1, with D maybe TRBD1 (6 bases). V lost 5 bases and J 3 bases, leaving 13 bases between the germline ends. This CDR3 is built from 14 residues. Germline V gene data show CDR1 as SGHVS and CDR2 as FQNEAQ. CDR3 nucleotide sequence: TGTGCCAGCAGCAGCGGGGAGGGGGACACTGAAGCTTTCTTT. It encodes CASSSGEGDTEAFF.

The chain has TRBV14 and TRBJ2-1; D is unclear. Per germline, CDR1 SGHDN and CDR2 FVKESK. V was cut by 2 bases and J by 0 bases, with 8 bases left in between. This CDR3 has 15 amino acids. The CDR3 loop is CASSQLWSSYNEQFF. The CDR3, as DNA: TGTGCCAGCAGCCAACTGTGGAGCTCCTACAATGAGCAGTTCTTC.

The V and J genes are TRBV5-5 and TRBJ2-7; D call uncertain. V lost 4 bases to trimming and J lost 2 bases, with 13 bases between them. The germline V gene encodes CDR1 SGHKS and CDR2 YYEKEE (reference sequence). There are 14 residues in the CDR3. CDR3 in DNA: TGTGCCAGCAGCCTCTCAGGATTAACCTACGAGCAGTACTTC. Translated, it gives CASSLSGLTYEQYF.

The J gene is TRBJ2-7, the V gene TRBV2; D assignment may be TRBD1 or TRBD2 (5 bases each). V was cut by 8 bases and J by 4 bases, with 12 bases left in between. This CDR3 spans 12 amino acids. Germline lookup yields CDR1 SNHLY and CDR2 FYNNEI. The CDR3 DNA reads as TGTGCCAGCGGCCGGGACGGATACGAGCAGTACTTC. It is translated as CASGRDGYEQYF.